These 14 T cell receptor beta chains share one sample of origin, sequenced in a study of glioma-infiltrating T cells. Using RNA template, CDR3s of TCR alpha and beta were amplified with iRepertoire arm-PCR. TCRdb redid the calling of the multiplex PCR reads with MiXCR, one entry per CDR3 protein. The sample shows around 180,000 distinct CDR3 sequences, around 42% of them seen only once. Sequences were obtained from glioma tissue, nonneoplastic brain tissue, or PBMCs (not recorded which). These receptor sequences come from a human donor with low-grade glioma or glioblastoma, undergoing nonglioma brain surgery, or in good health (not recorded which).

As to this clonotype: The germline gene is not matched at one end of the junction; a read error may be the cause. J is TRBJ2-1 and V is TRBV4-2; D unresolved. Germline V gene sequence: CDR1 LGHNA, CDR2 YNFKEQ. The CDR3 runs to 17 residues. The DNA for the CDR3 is TGTGCCAGCAGCCAAGTAGACCCCGCCAATTATTACAATGAGGAGTTCTTC. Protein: CASSQVDPANYYNEEFF.

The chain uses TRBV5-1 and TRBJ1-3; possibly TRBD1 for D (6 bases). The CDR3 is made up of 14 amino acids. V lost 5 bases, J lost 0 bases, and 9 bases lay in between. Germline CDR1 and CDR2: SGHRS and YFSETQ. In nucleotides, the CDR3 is TGCGCCAGCAGACAGGGTGACTCTGGAAACACCATATATTTT. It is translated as CASRQGDSGNTIYF.

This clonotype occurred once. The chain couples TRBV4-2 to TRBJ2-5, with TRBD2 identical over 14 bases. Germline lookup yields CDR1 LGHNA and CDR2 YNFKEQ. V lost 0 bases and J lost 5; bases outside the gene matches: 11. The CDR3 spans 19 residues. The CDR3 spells CASSQDSNQTSGRAETQYF. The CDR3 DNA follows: TGTGCCAGCAGCCAAGACTCGAATCAGACTAGCGGGAGGGCGGAGACCCAGTACTTC.

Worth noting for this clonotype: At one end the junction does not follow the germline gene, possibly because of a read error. The DNA for the CDR3 is TGTGCCAGTAGTGGACAGGGCAACAATAAGCCCCAGCATTTT. This encodes CASSGQGNNKPQHF. The rearrangement uses TRBV19 and TRBJ1-5; 8 positions match TRBD1. Germline V gives CDR1 LNHDA, CDR2 SQIVND (reference sequence). The CDR3 has 14 residues.

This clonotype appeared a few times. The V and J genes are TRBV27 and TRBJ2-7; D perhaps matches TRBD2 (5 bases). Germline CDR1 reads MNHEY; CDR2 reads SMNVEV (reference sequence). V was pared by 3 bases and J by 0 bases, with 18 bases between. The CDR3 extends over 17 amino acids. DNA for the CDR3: TGTGCCAGCAGTTTCACTAGGCGGGCAGGTTTCTCCTACGAGCAGTACTTC. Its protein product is CASSFTRRAGFSYEQYF.

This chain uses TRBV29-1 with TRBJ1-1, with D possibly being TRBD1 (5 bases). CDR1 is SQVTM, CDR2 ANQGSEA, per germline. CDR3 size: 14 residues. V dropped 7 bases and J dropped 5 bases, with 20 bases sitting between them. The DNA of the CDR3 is TGCAGCGCACTGCGCCAGGGTTGGAGAACTGAAGCTTTCTTT. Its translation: CSALRQGWRTEAFF.

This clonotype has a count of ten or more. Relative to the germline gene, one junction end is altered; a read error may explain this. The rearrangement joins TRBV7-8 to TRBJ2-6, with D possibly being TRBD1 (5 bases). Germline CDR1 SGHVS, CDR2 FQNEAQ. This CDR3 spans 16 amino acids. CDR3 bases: TGTGCCAGCAGCTTAGGTCGGTTGTCTGGGGCCAACATCCTGACTTTC. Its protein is CASSLGRLSGANILTF.

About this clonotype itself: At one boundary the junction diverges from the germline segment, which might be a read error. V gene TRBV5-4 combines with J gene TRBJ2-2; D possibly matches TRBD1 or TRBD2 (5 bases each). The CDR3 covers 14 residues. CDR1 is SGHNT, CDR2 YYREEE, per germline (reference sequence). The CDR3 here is CASSVQGITGELLF. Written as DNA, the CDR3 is TGTGCCAGCAGCGTGCAGGGTATCACCGGGGAGCTGCTTTTT. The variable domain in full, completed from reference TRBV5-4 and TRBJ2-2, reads ETGVTQSPTHLIKTRGQQVTLRCSSQSGHNTVSWYQQALGQGPQFIFQYYREEENGRGNFPPRFSGLQFPNYSSELNVNALELDDSALYLCASSVQGITGELLFGEGSRLTVL.

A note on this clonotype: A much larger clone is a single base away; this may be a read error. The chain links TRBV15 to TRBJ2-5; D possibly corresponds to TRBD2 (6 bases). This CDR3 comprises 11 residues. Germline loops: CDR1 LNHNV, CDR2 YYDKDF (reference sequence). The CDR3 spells CAVSGQETRYF. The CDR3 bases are TGTGCCGTAAGCGGGCAAGAGACCCGGTACTTC.

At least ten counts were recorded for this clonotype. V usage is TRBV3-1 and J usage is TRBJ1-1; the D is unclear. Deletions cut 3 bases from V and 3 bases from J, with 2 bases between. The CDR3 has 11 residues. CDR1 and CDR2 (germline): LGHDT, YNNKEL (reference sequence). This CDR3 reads CASSQYTEAFF. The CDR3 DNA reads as TGTGCCAGCAGCCAGTACACTGAAGCTTTCTTT.

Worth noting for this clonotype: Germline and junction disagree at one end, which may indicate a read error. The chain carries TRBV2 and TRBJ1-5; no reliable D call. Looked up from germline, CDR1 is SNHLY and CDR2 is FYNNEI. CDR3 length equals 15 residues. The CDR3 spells CASRALKGSNKPQHF. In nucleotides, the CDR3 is TGTGCCAGCAGGGCCCTAAAAGGGAGCAATAAGCCCCAGCATTTT.

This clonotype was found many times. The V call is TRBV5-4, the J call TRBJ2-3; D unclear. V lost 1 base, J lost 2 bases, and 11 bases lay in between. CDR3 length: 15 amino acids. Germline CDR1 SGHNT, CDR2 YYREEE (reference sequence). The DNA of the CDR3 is TGTGCCAGCAGCTTGAGGCAGATAGTCACAGATACGCAGTATTTT. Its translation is CASSLRQIVTDTQYF.

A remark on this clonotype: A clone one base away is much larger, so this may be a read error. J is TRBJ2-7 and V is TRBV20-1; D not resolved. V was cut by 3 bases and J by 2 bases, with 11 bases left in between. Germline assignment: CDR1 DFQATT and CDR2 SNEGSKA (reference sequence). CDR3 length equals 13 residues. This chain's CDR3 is CSASHELTYEQYF. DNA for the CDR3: TGCAGTGCTAGCCATGAACTCACCTACGAGCAGTACTTC.

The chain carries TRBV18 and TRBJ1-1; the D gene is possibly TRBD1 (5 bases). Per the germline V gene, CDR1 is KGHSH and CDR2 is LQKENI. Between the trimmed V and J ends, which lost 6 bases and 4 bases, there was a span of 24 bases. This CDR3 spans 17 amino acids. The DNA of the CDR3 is TGTGCCAGCTCCCTTTGGGACGTAGCAACCCAGACCACTGAAGCTTTCTTT. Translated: CASSLWDVATQTTEAFF.